The 10 T cell receptor beta chains below all came from one sample that was sequenced in a study of T cells after yellow fever vaccination. TCRdb processed the 5' RACE reads anew with MiXCR; each CDR3 protein has one entry. This table has under 600,000 distinct CDR3 sequences, about a fifth appearing once. The sequences come from PBMCs, collected approximately 22 days after the first yellow fever vaccination. These TCRs come from a man between 18 and 35 years old who received the YFV17D yellow fever vaccine.

Here the CDR3 DNA reads TGTGCCAGCAGCCCCCAGGTGTTCGCTGAAGCTTTCTTT. This codes for CASSPQVFAEAFF. V usage is TRBV12-3 or TRBV12-4 and J usage is TRBJ1-1; D ambiguous. The CDR3 has 13 residues. Trimming stripped 6 bases from V and 6 bases from J, with 14 bases between.

The gene calls are TRBV5-1 and TRBJ1-2, with TRBD1 matching 9 bases. After removal of 4 bases from V and 10 bases from J, the junction contained 8 bases not matched to a gene. The germline gives CDR1 SGHRS, CDR2 YFSETQ. The CDR3 has 13 residues. CDR3 residues: CASSLDRGDHYTF. CDR3 sequence (DNA): TGCGCCAGCAGCCTGGACAGGGGAGACCACTACACCTTC.

This clonotype has just a few counts. The rearrangement uses TRBV12-3 or TRBV12-4 and TRBJ1-5; 8 bases line up with TRBD1. The CDR3 totals 14 residues. V lost 4 bases, J lost 7 bases, and 6 bases stayed unmatched. The CDR3 loop reads CASSWTGREQPQHF. CDR3 bases: TGTGCCAGCAGTTGGACAGGGCGAGAGCAGCCCCAGCATTTT.

This clonotype was observed a few times. J is TRBJ2-5 and V is TRBV9, with D perhaps TRBD1 (5 bases). CDR1 is SGDLS, CDR2 YYNGEE, per germline. The CDR3 runs 15 residues. Deletions cut 6 bases from V and 2 bases from J, with 17 bases between. CDR3 region: CASTKDPTEQETQYF. The DNA of the CDR3 is TGTGCCAGCACCAAGGACCCGACAGAACAAGAGACCCAGTACTTC. The variable domain in full, with the rest retrieved from reference TRBV9 and TRBJ2-5, is DSGVTQTPKHLITATGQRVTLRCSPRSGDLSVYWYQQSLDQGLQFLIQYYNGEERAKGNILERFSAQQFPDLHSELNLSSLELGDSALYFCASTKDPTEQETQYFGPGTRLLVL.

This chain joins TRBV5-1 and TRBJ1-2; TRBD1 matches 10 bases. After removal of 4 bases from V and 8 bases from J, the junction contained 11 bases not matched to a gene. Germline CDR1 reads SGHRS; CDR2 reads YFSETQ. CDR3 length equals 15 residues. The CDR3, as DNA: TGCGCCAGCAGCCAAACGTGGGGACAGGGGACAGGCTACACCTTC. This codes for CASSQTWGQGTGYTF.

Only a few counts were recorded for this clonotype. The rearrangement links TRBV5-1 to TRBJ1-1; D unresolved. The CDR3 runs to 14 residues. With 0 bases removed from V and 4 bases from J, the gap between germline ends came to 10 bases. The germline gives CDR1 SGHRS, CDR2 YFSETQ. The CDR3 DNA is TGCGCCAGCAGCTTGGCCTTGGGGTCCACTGAAGCTTTCTTT. It is translated as CASSLALGSTEAFF.

In this sample, this clonotype turned up a few times. This chain links TRBV20-1 with TRBJ2-3; 9 positions match TRBD2. After removal of 2 bases from V and 2 bases from J, the junction contained 8 bases not matched to a gene. CDR3 length: 16 amino acids. Germline-derived CDR1 and CDR2 are DFQATT and SNEGSKA (reference sequence). The CDR3 spells CSARSVSGGATDTQYF. CDR3 bases: TGCAGTGCTAGATCTGTTAGCGGGGGCGCCACAGATACGCAGTATTTT.

The rearrangement links TRBV28 to TRBJ1-4; no clear D gene. Germline values: CDR1 MDHEN, CDR2 SYDVKM. The CDR3 loop spans 15 amino acids. The ends were cut back, 6 bases at V and 0 bases at J, with 11 bases in the middle. The CDR3 spells CASRTTGATNEKLFF. The CDR3 DNA follows: TGTGCCAGCAGGACGACGGGAGCAACTAATGAAAAACTGTTTTTT. The variable domain in full, completed from reference TRBV28 and TRBJ1-4, reads DVKVTQSSRYLVKRTGEKVFLECVQDMDHENMFWYRQDPGLGLRLIYFSYDVKMKEKGDIPEGYSVSREKKERFSLILESASTNQTSMYLCASRTTGATNEKLFFGSGTQLSVL.

In its sample, this clonotype was seen a few times. The chain uses TRBV6-2 or TRBV6-3 and TRBJ2-7, with 8 bases identical to TRBD1. CDR1 and CDR2 (germline): MNHEY, SVGEGT. Unmatched junction bases numbered 7, after V lost 2 bases and J lost 1 base. This CDR3 contains 16 residues. CDR3 loop: CASSYRPGTGSYEQYV. For the CDR3, the DNA is TGTGCCAGCAGTTACAGACCCGGGACAGGATCCTACGAGCAGTACGTC.

This clonotype was counted a few times. The chain uses TRBV5-1 and TRBJ2-2; 10 bases agree with TRBD2. Germline V lookup: CDR1 SGHRS, CDR2 YFSETQ. V lost 2 bases to trimming and J lost 3 bases; unmatched junction nucleotides: 1. The CDR3 covers 15 residues. Written as DNA, the CDR3 is TGCGCCAGCAGCTTTCTAGCGGGGGACACCGGGGAGCTGTTTTTT. As protein: CASSFLAGDTGELFF.